The clone carrying this T cell receptor beta chain was detected only a few times. Antigen specificity is unknown. No cell sorting was done before RNA was extracted from the tissue. This non-tumor lung sample came from over 3 cm beyond the tumor edge. Chemotherapy-naive patients with new lung cancer underwent thoracic surgery in China, August–November 2014. This sample stems from a study of tumor and adjacent non-tumor tissue in lung cancer. Overall study context: The cohort had 12 to 13 adenocarcinoma, a couple of squamous cell and 1 small cell patients. Study findings and constraints: Top 100 clones took a larger repertoire share in normal lung. Patients with more diverse tumor TCRs had worse survival.

Germline V gene data show CDR1 as SEHNR and CDR2 as FQNEAQ (reference sequence). The CDR3 totals 15 residues. The V gene end was trimmed by 4 bases and the J gene end by 8 bases; junction bases not matched to a gene: 8. A modified ARM-PCR protocol with three rounds of nested PCR amplified TCRbeta. TCRdb independently ran MiXCR on the multiplex PCR reads; one entry per CDR3 protein. Among roughly 75,000 distinct CDR3 sequences listed, approximately 68% were seen once. J is TRBJ2-1 and V is TRBV7-9; 10 nucleotides match TRBD2. What was sequenced was distant non-tumor lung tissue. This clonotype originated in a woman aged 50 to 60 with non-small cell lung cancer. DNA of the CDR3: TGTGCCAGCAGCTCTCTAGCGGGAGTGGCCGATGAGCAGTTCTTC. Translation gives CASSSLAGVADEQFF.